Shown below are 29 T cell receptor beta chains from a single sample sequenced in a study of response to subunit inactivated influenza vaccine. Via MiXCR, TCRdb re-called the RT-PCR reads, giving one row per CDR3 protein. The data show some 550,000 distinct CDR3 sequences, around a quarter seen once. These data were likewise used in another study, on T cells expressing NK-cell markers. As reported in that work: TCR beta cDNA was generated via 5'RACE template switching incorporating UMIs.

The sample here was CD4+ T cells sorted from PBMCs, taken about 12 days after vaccination. These receptors were collected from a man aged 45-65 years who received an inactivated influenza vaccine.

This clonotype was recorded a few times. V usage is TRBV7-2 and J usage is TRBJ1-5, with 8 bases lining up with TRBD1. The V gene's germline CDR1 is SGHTA and CDR2 FQGNSA. The J segment lost 6 bases and the V segment lost 4 bases, leaving 5 bases of the junction unmatched. This CDR3 contains 14 residues. In DNA, the CDR3 is TGTGCCAGCAGCTACGTCAGGGGGCTTCAGCCCCAGCATTTT. It encodes CASSYVRGLQPQHF.

This chain connects TRBV6-2 or TRBV6-3 to TRBJ1-2, with 9 bases that match TRBD1. The CDR3 is made up of 13 amino acids. The germline CDR1 and CDR2 sequences are MNHEY and SVGEGT. V was pared by 6 bases and J by 6 bases, with 5 bases of the junction left unmatched. CDR3 sequence reads: CASSHGTGHGYTF. The CDR3 nucleotides are TGTGCCAGCAGCCATGGGACAGGGCATGGCTACACCTTC.

This chain joins TRBV4-2 and TRBJ2-7; D is uncertain. The ends were cut back, 4 bases at V and 5 bases at J, with 15 bases in the middle. The CDR3 is 14 amino acids. Germline CDR1 LGHNA, CDR2 YNFKEQ. For the CDR3, the DNA is TGTGCCAGCAGCCTGGGCCTTAATGCGCACGAGCAGTACTTC. This sequence encodes CASSLGLNAHEQYF.

This clonotype was counted a few times. This chain joins TRBV5-5 and TRBJ1-1; weak D call: TRBD1 (5 bases). V shed 3 bases and J shed 1 base, with 13 bases lying between them. CDR3 length: 15 amino acids. From germline, CDR1 is SGHKS and CDR2 YYEKEE (reference sequence). The CDR3 nucleotides are TGTGCCAGCAGCTCCGGCAGGGAACGGAACACTGAAGCTTTCTTT. Its translation is CASSSGRERNTEAFF.

The gene calls are TRBV29-1 and TRBJ2-5; the match to TRBD2 covers 9 bases. CDR1 and CDR2 (germline): SQVTM, ANQGSEA. With V trimmed by 3 bases and J by 5 bases, 4 bases remained unmatched. There are 13 residues in the CDR3. CDR3 in amino acids: CSVELAGYETQYF. In nucleotides, the CDR3 is TGCAGCGTTGAGCTAGCGGGGTACGAGACCCAGTACTTC. Combining the CDR3 with reference TRBV29-1 and TRBJ2-5 gives the whole variable domain SAVISQKPSRDICQRGTSLTIQCQVDSQVTMMFWYRQQPGQSLTLIATANQGSEATYESGFVIDKFPISRPNLTFSTLTVSNMSPEDSSIYLCSVELAGYETQYFGPGTRLLVL.

V is TRBV20-1 and J is TRBJ2-2; weak D call: TRBD1 (7 bases). V lost 1 base and J lost 7, with 16 bases in between. Germline V gives CDR1 DFQATT, CDR2 SNEGSKA (reference sequence). CDR3 length equals 15 residues. The CDR3 here is CSARASGGHGGELFF. DNA for the CDR3: TGCAGTGCTAGAGCCTCAGGGGGGCATGGCGGGGAGCTGTTTTTT.

This chain links TRBV12-3 or TRBV12-4 with TRBJ2-5, with D uncertain. V was cut by 4 bases and J by 5 bases, with 11 bases left in between. The CDR3 is 13 amino acids. CDR3 bases: TGTGCCAGCAGTTCCCTAGGTTGGGAGACCCAGTACTTC. Protein sequence: CASSSLGWETQYF.

The rearrangement joins TRBV7-9 to TRBJ2-4; 7 positions match TRBD1. Germline loops: CDR1 SEHNR, CDR2 FQNEAQ (reference sequence). The trim removed 1 base at V and 0 bases at J, leaving 0 bases unmatched. CDR3 size: 15 residues. The CDR3 is CASSLGTGAKNIQYF. CDR3 bases: TGTGCCAGCAGCTTAGGGACAGGAGCCAAAAACATTCAGTACTTC. Using reference TRBV7-9 and TRBJ2-4 for the parts outside the CDR3, the full variable domain is DTGVSQNPRHKITKRGQNVTFRCDPISEHNRLYWYRQTLGQGPEFLTYFQNEAQLEKSRLLSDRFSAERPKGSFSTLEIQRTEQGDSAMYLCASSLGTGAKNIQYFGAGTRLSVL.

The gene calls are TRBV29-1 and TRBJ2-2, with D perhaps matching TRBD1 (6 bases). The CDR3 loop spans 16 amino acids. Per germline, CDR1 SQVTM and CDR2 ANQGSEA. V was cut by 1 base and J by 3 bases, with 15 bases left in between. DNA of the CDR3: TGCAGCGTTGAAGTTGGGGGCTGGATCGACACCGGGGAGCTGTTTTTT. Translation gives CSVEVGGWIDTGELFF.

There are many counts of this clonotype. The genes are TRBV4-3 and TRBJ1-2, with D perhaps TRBD1 (6 bases). The CDR3 runs 15 residues. V lost 4 bases and J lost 4, with 16 bases in between. Germline V CDR1 and CDR2: LGHNA, YSLEER. For the CDR3, the DNA is TGCGCCAGCAGCCCCACTACGGACAGATTCTATGGCTACACCTTC. Translation: CASSPTTDRFYGYTF.

In its sample, this clonotype was seen a few times. The chain is built from TRBV20-1 and TRBJ2-1; 7 bases align to TRBD2. The V segment lost 5 bases and the J segment 5 bases; nucleotides outside the gene matches: 21. This CDR3 is 18 amino acids long. Germline lookup yields CDR1 DFQATT and CDR2 SNEGSKA (reference sequence). The CDR3 sequence: CSADFVGIAGVIHNEQFF. The CDR3 DNA is TGCAGTGCTGACTTTGTAGGTATCGCGGGAGTGATCCACAATGAGCAGTTCTTC.

This clonotype occurred a few times. CDR3 nucleotide sequence: TGCGCCAGCAGCTTGGCCGGTGGGAGAGGGTTCACCGGGGAGCTGTTTTTT. Translation: CASSLAGGRGFTGELFF. The V and J genes are TRBV5-1 and TRBJ2-2; D is perhaps TRBD2 (5 bases). The germline gives CDR1 SGHRS, CDR2 YFSETQ. The CDR3 is 17 amino acids. V lost 0 bases and J lost 4, with 16 bases in between.

The table lists this clonotype with many counts. The rearrangement links TRBV20-1 to TRBJ2-1; D is unclear. In germline, CDR1 is DFQATT, CDR2 SNEGSKA (reference sequence). The CDR3 runs to 15 residues. Trimming left V 3 bases short and J 4 bases short, with 16 bases between. CDR3 in DNA: TGCAGTGCTAGCGGATACTTAAAGTTATACAATGAGCAGTTCTTC. Translated: CSASGYLKLYNEQFF.

This clonotype was seen ten or more times. J is TRBJ2-3 and V is TRBV7-2, with D unclear. Trimming left V 1 base short and J 4 bases short, with 3 bases between. Germline CDR1 and CDR2: SGHTA and FQGNSA. CDR3 length: 12 residues. The DNA of the CDR3 is TGTGCCAGCAGCTTAGGCGCAGATACGCAGTATTTT. Protein sequence: CASSLGADTQYF. The full variable domain, completed using reference TRBV7-2 and TRBJ2-3, is GAGVSQSPSNKVTEKGKDVELRCDPISGHTALYWYRQSLGQGLEFLIYFQGNSAPDKSGLPSDRFSAERTGGSVSTLTIQRTQQEDSAVYLCASSLGADTQYFGPGTRLTVL.

A few counts support this clonotype. The rearrangement joins TRBV10-3 to TRBJ2-1; the match to TRBD2 covers 9 bases. Losses at the gene ends were 6 bases for V and 6 bases for J; bases not matched to a gene: 3. Germline values: CDR1 ENHRY, CDR2 SYGVKD. The CDR3 is 13 residues long. CDR3 nucleotides: TGTGCCATCAGGCCTAGCGGGGCCAATGAGCAGTTCTTC. Amino acids: CAIRPSGANEQFF.

The chain links TRBV28 to TRBJ2-2, with D possibly TRBD1 on 5 matching bases. This CDR3 contains 15 residues. Trimming removed 3 bases from V and 5 bases from J, with 13 bases in between. From germline, CDR1 is MDHEN and CDR2 SYDVKM. The CDR3 protein is CASSFGDRETGELFF. CDR3 in DNA: TGTGCCAGCAGTTTCGGCGACAGAGAGACCGGGGAGCTGTTTTTT.

The chain recombines TRBV6-5 with TRBJ2-1; no firm D call. The CDR3 sequence is 12 residues long. V was clipped by 2 bases and J by 8 bases, with 7 bases between them. CDR1 is MNHEY and CDR2 is SVGAGI in the germline V gene. The CDR3, as DNA: TGTGCCAGCAGTTACAAGCATGATGAGCAGTTCTTC. Amino acids: CASSYKHDEQFF.

The rearrangement uses TRBV6-1 and TRBJ2-1; D possibly uses TRBD1 or TRBD2 (5 bases each). Trimming stripped 7 bases from V and 0 bases from J, with 16 bases between. Germline lookup yields CDR1 MNHNS and CDR2 SASEGT. This CDR3 has 16 residues. CDR3 bases: TGTGCCAGCAATATGGGACGACAGAGCTCCTACAATGAGCAGTTCTTC. It specifies CASNMGRQSSYNEQFF.

V usage is TRBV11-2 and J usage is TRBJ2-2; 9 bases map to TRBD1. The germline V gene has CDR1 SGHAT and CDR2 FQNNGV. V lost 4 bases to trimming and J lost 3 bases; unmatched junction nucleotides: 12. The CDR3 sequence is 18 residues long. CDR3 region: CASSSKGGQGFYTGELFF. Here the CDR3 DNA reads TGTGCCAGCAGCTCGAAAGGGGGACAGGGCTTTTACACCGGGGAGCTGTTTTTT.

V gene TRBV12-3 or TRBV12-4 combines with J gene TRBJ2-7; D not resolved. Trimming took off 6 bases at V and 3 bases at J, with 6 bases between the two ends. The CDR3 has 11 amino acids. CDR3 coding DNA: TGTGCCAGCAGCGCTTTCTACGAGCAGTACTTC. Translating it yields CASSAFYEQYF.

The chain has TRBV4-3 and TRBJ1-5; D unresolved. Trimming stripped 0 bases from V and 15 bases from J, with 15 bases between. The CDR3 has 13 amino acids. CDR1 LGHNA and CDR2 YSLEER come from the germline V gene. The CDR3 here is CASSQEAGAYVHF. The CDR3 nucleotides are TGCGCCAGCAGCCAAGAGGCGGGCGCGTATGTGCATTTT.

The gene calls are TRBV20-1 and TRBJ2-5, with a tentative D call TRBD2 (6 bases). Trimming cost V 2 bases and J 4 bases, with 11 bases left between them. The CDR3 has 13 amino acids. CDR1 is DFQATT, CDR2 SNEGSKA, per germline (reference sequence). DNA of the CDR3: TGCAGTGCTAGATCCGGGACTCTAGAGACCCAGTACTTC. This encodes CSARSGTLETQYF.

V is TRBV25-1 and J is TRBJ2-3, with 9 bases identical to TRBD2. Germline V lookup: CDR1 MGHDK, CDR2 SYGVNS. The CDR3 loop spans 17 amino acids. With 3 bases clipped from V and 2 bases from J, the junction kept 9 bases outside the gene matches. In nucleotides, the CDR3 is TGTGCCAGCAGTGATGGTGGTGCGGGGGGGTCCACAGATACGCAGTATTTT. Amino acids: CASSDGGAGGSTDTQYF.

V gene TRBV3-1 combines with J gene TRBJ2-7, with a tentative D call TRBD2 (5 bases). CDR1 LGHDT and CDR2 YNNKEL come from the germline V gene (reference sequence). Trimming removed 1 base from V and 2 bases from J, with 12 bases in between. CDR3 length: 15 residues. This CDR3 reads CASSQGRGGTYEQYF. In DNA form, the CDR3 reads TGTGCCAGCAGCCAAGGGCGCGGAGGAACCTACGAGCAGTACTTC.

This clonotype was counted a few times. V gene TRBV12-3 or TRBV12-4 combines with J gene TRBJ1-5; D unclear. V lost 0 bases to trimming and J lost 3 bases, with 6 bases between them. This CDR3 contains 14 residues. CDR3 sequence (DNA): TGTGCCAGCAGTTTAGCCGCTTACAATCAGCCCCAGCATTTT. It is translated as CASSLAAYNQPQHF.

The chain uses TRBV10-3 and TRBJ2-1; D may match TRBD1 or TRBD2 (5 bases each). V gave up 4 bases and J gave up 7 bases, with 11 bases separating them. The CDR3 has 13 amino acids. Per the germline V gene, CDR1 is ENHRY and CDR2 is SYGVKD. The CDR3 sequence: CAISGEWGNEQFF. Written as DNA, the CDR3 is TGTGCCATCAGTGGGGAATGGGGGAATGAGCAGTTCTTC.

Here the CDR3 reads CSASHISVGETQYF. The DNA of the CDR3 is TGCAGTGCTAGCCACATTTCGGTAGGGGAGACCCAGTACTTC. The chain joins TRBV20-1 to TRBJ2-5, with D unresolved. The germline gives CDR1 DFQATT, CDR2 SNEGSKA (reference sequence). Between the trimmed V and J ends, which lost 3 bases and 5 bases, there was a span of 16 bases. The CDR3 runs to 14 residues.

This clonotype appeared a few times. The rearrangement uses TRBV7-2 and TRBJ1-5, with 8 positions matching TRBD1. After removal of 5 bases from V and 0 bases from J, the junction contained 3 bases not matched to a gene. Germline CDR1 reads SGHTA; CDR2 reads FQGNSA. The CDR3 spans 15 residues. The CDR3 DNA reads as TGTGCCAGCAGCGTAACAGGGGGTAGCAATCAGCCCCAGCATTTT. Translating gives CASSVTGGSNQPQHF.

The chain couples TRBV28 to TRBJ2-7; D unresolved. This CDR3 contains 15 residues. V was pared by 2 bases and J by 2 bases, with 13 bases between. CDR1 is MDHEN, CDR2 SYDVKM, per germline. CDR3 in DNA: TGTGCCAGCAGTTTACGTGTTGGGGTCCCCTACGAGCAGTACTTC. Protein: CASSLRVGVPYEQYF.